A single sample gave rise to the 9 T cell receptor beta chains below, sequenced in a study of blood T cell repertoires in COVID-19. Profiling relied on immunoSEQ multiplex PCR, and the TCRdb table lists in-frame clones only, not all of them. This table holds 200,000 to 250,000 clones, about 83% found once. The sample comprised peripheral blood. These TCRs come from a man aged 50-59 years with acute or convalescent COVID-19.

The chain couples TRBV7-9 to TRBJ2-6; 8 bases are a match to TRBD1. The length of the CDR3 is 16 residues. The V gene's germline CDR1 is SEHNR and CDR2 FQNEAQ (reference sequence). The junction had 8 bases not matched to a gene; V was cut back by 8 bases and J by 2 bases. DNA of the CDR3: TGTGCCAGCGAAGATCGACAGGGGCCTGGGGCCAACGTCCTGACTTTC. It yields the protein CASEDRQGPGANVLTF.

V and J are TRBV11-1 and TRBJ2-1; D unresolved. The CDR3 runs to 12 residues. From germline, CDR1 is SGHAT and CDR2 FQDESV (reference sequence). With 3 bases removed from V and 6 bases from J, the gap between germline ends came to 6 bases. The CDR3, as DNA: TGTGCCAGCAGCTTTTACGGCAATGAGCAGTTCTTC. It encodes CASSFYGNEQFF.

The CDR3 DNA reads TGTGCCTGGAGTGTACAGGGAACTCAGCCCCAGCATTTT. This encodes CAWSVQGTQPQHF. The chain combines TRBV30 with TRBJ1-5; D may be TRBD1 (6 bases). Germline CDR1 GTSNPN, CDR2 SVGIG (reference sequence). The CDR3 covers 13 residues. V dropped 0 bases and J dropped 6 bases, with 9 bases sitting between them.

V is TRBV10-2 and J is TRBJ2-7; D remains unclear. V shed 7 bases and J shed 2 bases, with 12 bases lying between them. CDR1 WSHSY and CDR2 SAAADI come from the germline V gene. The CDR3 has 13 residues. CDR3 amino acids: CASTGSAAYEQYF. CDR3 coding DNA: TGCGCCAGCACTGGGTCAGCTGCCTACGAGCAGTACTTC.

This clone was recorded once. The V gene is TRBV7-6, the J gene TRBJ2-6; TRBD1 matches at 10 bases. From germline, CDR1 is SGHVS and CDR2 FNYEAQ. The CDR3 extends over 19 amino acids. The junction had 11 bases not matched to a gene; V was cut back by 5 bases and J by 1 base. The CDR3 nucleotides read TGTGCCAGCAGCCCCGGGACAGGGGCCGGTTATTCTGGGGCCAACGTCCTGACTTTC. The encoded protein is CASSPGTGAGYSGANVLTF.

The chain recombines TRBV25-1 with TRBJ2-2; D perhaps matches TRBD1 (7 bases). Per the germline V gene, CDR1 is MGHDK and CDR2 is SYGVNS. This CDR3 is built from 15 residues. Trimming took off 11 bases at V and 5 bases at J, with 21 bases between the two ends. The chain's CDR3 is CAPNPTGRSTGELFF. In nucleotides, the CDR3 is TGTGCCCCTAACCCGACAGGGAGGTCAACCGGGGAGCTGTTTTTT.

J is TRBJ2-7 and V is TRBV30; 11 bases map to TRBD2. Trimming cost V 5 bases and J 2 bases; bases outside gene matches: 8. The V gene's germline CDR1 is GTSNPN and CDR2 SVGIG (reference sequence). This CDR3 is 15 amino acids long. Written as DNA, the CDR3 is TGTGCCTGGCGCCCACTAGCGGGGGTAACCTACGAGCAGTACTTC. It encodes CAWRPLAGVTYEQYF.

The genes are TRBV6-6 and TRBJ2-7; tentative D call: TRBD2 (5 bases). Per germline, CDR1 MNHNY and CDR2 SVGAGI (reference sequence). The length of the CDR3 is 15 residues. V gave up 0 bases and J gave up 0 bases, with 9 bases separating them. CDR3 residues: CASSYSGRGSYEQYF. Written as DNA, the CDR3 is TGTGCCAGCAGTTACTCTGGCCGGGGCTCCTACGAGCAGTACTTC.

The J gene is TRBJ1-6, the V gene TRBV9; D is ambiguous. Germline V gives CDR1 SGDLS, CDR2 YYNGEE. The CDR3 is 16 residues long. Trimming took off 4 bases at V and 0 bases at J, with 11 bases between the two ends. CDR3 nucleotide sequence: TGTGCCAGCAGCCCCCAGGAACGCTCCTATAATTCACCCCTCCACTTT. Protein product: CASSPQERSYNSPLHF.